This is a list of T cell receptor beta chains from one sample in a study of blood T cell repertoires in COVID-19. Using immunoSEQ multiplex PCR, the repertoire was profiled, and TCRdb retains in-frame clones only, with some absent. The table lists about 42,000 clones, approximately 84% of them singletons. Sequencing input: peripheral blood. These receptors were taken from a woman between 65 and 79 years old in a cohort sampled during active COVID-19. The CDR3 runs from the conserved cysteine through the conserved F or W. The D gene is left open where the match is weak. Clone size appears in some rows only: once, few, many, or a class for an expanded clone.

len: 13; v_gene: TRBV28; d_gene: -; abundance: -; j_gene: TRBJ1-2; CDR3nt: TGTGCCAGCAGTTTGGAGGGGCCTTATGGCTACACCTTC; CDR3aa: CASSLEGPYGYTF
len: 15; v_gene: TRBV2; d_gene: TRBD2; abundance: -; j_gene: TRBJ2-3; CDR3nt: TGTGCCACTCGTATTAGGGGGACTAGCGGAGATACGCAGTATTTT; CDR3aa: CATRIRGTSGDTQYF
len: 18; v_gene: TRBV20-1; d_gene: TRBD2; abundance: -; j_gene: TRBJ2-5; CDR3nt: TGCAGTGCTAGTTCGACTAGCGGGACGCTAATCTCTCAAGAGACCCAGTACTTC; CDR3aa: CSASSTSGTLISQETQYF
len: 14; v_gene: TRBV5-4; d_gene: -; abundance: -; j_gene: TRBJ2-5; CDR3nt: TGTGCCAGCAGCTTTGGAGGAGGAAAAGAGACCCAGTACTTC; CDR3aa: CASSFGGGKETQYF
len: 17; v_gene: TRBV5-5; d_gene: -; abundance: once; j_gene: TRBJ1-1; CDR3nt: TGTGCCAGCATGGGGGGGAAGTCCTGGAGAATGAACACTGAAGCTTTCTTT; CDR3aa: CASMGGKSWRMNTEAFF
len: 17; v_gene: TRBV6-2/TRBV6-3; d_gene: TRBD1; abundance: -; j_gene: TRBJ2-1; CDR3nt: TGTGCCAGCAGCTGGGACAGGGGGCGCGGATTATACAATGAGCAGTTCTTC; CDR3aa: CASSWDRGRGLYNEQFF
len: 14; v_gene: TRBV27; d_gene: -; abundance: -; j_gene: TRBJ1-2; CDR3nt: TGTGCCAGCGGTCAGGGCTCGGCTCTCTATGGCTACACCTTC; CDR3aa: CASGQGSALYGYTF
len: 15; v_gene: TRBV5-6; d_gene: -; abundance: -; j_gene: TRBJ2-1; CDR3nt: TGTGCCAGCACGCGGTTCGGATTCTCCTACAATGAGCAGTTCTTC; CDR3aa: CASTRFGFSYNEQFF
len: 11; v_gene: TRBV6-5; d_gene: TRBD1; abundance: -; j_gene: TRBJ1-1; CDR3nt: TGTGCCAGCACCGGAGGGGGCCGGGCTTTCTTT; CDR3aa: CASTGGGRAFF
len: 16; v_gene: TRBV6-2/TRBV6-3; d_gene: -; abundance: -; j_gene: TRBJ2-3; CDR3nt: TGTGCCAGCAGTTACTCCGGCGGAGACCTCACAGATACGCAGTATTTT; CDR3aa: CASSYSGGDLTDTQYF
len: 18; v_gene: TRBV6-2/TRBV6-3; d_gene: TRBD1; abundance: few; j_gene: TRBJ1-5; CDR3nt: TGTGCCAGCAGTTACACTGGGACAGACAGTTATAGCAATCAGCCCCAGCATTTT; CDR3aa: CASSYTGTDSYSNQPQHF
len: 12; v_gene: TRBV30; d_gene: -; abundance: -; j_gene: TRBJ2-7; CDR3nt: TGTGCCTGGACTGACAGTGCCTACGAGCAGTACTTC; CDR3aa: CAWTDSAYEQYF
len: 15; v_gene: TRBV27; d_gene: -; abundance: -; j_gene: TRBJ2-7; CDR3nt: TGTGCCAGCAGTTTCCGGAGGACAGAAAACTACGAGCAGTACTTC; CDR3aa: CASSFRRTENYEQYF